The T cell receptor beta chain under discussion was sequenced for a study of blood T cell repertoires in COVID-19. Study overall: Sites in the United States, Italy and Spain provided acute and convalescent COVID-19 samples. T cells, B-cell-depleted T cells, or PBMCs supplied cDNA or gDNA.

The CDR3 covers 14 residues. Between the trimmed V and J ends, which lost 5 bases and 4 bases, there was a span of 14 bases. Germline assignment: CDR1 SNHLY and CDR2 FYNNEI. Under the authors' procedure: For nucleated cells, counts were estimated from reference gene primer amplification. This table comes from immunoSEQ multiplex PCR, and its TCRdb copy is limited to in-frame clones, with some not included. V, J and clone size are those of that table, while D and trimming were read from the DNA. The data hold roughly 300,000 clones, with roughly 90% observed a single time. Grouping used clinical history reported by participants in a survey and questionnaire.

The source material was PBMCs or T cells enriched from blood (not recorded which). The receptor was isolated from a woman aged 25 to 39 who had recovered from COVID-19. The chain uses TRBV2 and TRBJ1-1; tentatively, D is TRBD1 (5 bases). The CDR3 protein is CASSLTGRSTEAFF. CDR3 nucleotides: TGTGCCAGCAGTCTTACAGGTCGGAGCACTGAAGCTTTCTTT.